The rows below give T cell receptor beta chains drawn from one sample of a study of blood T cell repertoires in COVID-19. Method: immunoSEQ multiplex PCR; TCRdb's copy keeps in-frame clones and lacks some. The table shows about 37,000 clones, with 75% to 90% occurring only once. Material: peripheral blood. Receptors were obtained from a human donor in a cohort sampled during active COVID-19. Each CDR3 is given without its conserved first and last residue. D genes are given only for firm matches.

d_call	v_call	j_call	cdr3_aa
TRBD2	TRBV28	TRBJ2-1	ASSLAGEAYNEQF
TRBD1	TRBV5-1	TRBJ2-7	ASSGGQLYEQY
TRBD2	TRBV10-1	TRBJ2-3	ASSAPTSGGLTDTQY
-	TRBV5-5	TRBJ2-1	ASSWGYGNEQF
-	TRBV15	TRBJ2-1	ATSIGERNEQF
TRBD2	TRBV9	TRBJ2-3	ASSSSSGSLSDTQY
-	TRBV25-1	TRBJ2-3	ASSSSTDTQY
TRBD2	TRBV27	TRBJ2-7	ASRPGGGLNEQY
-	TRBV5-4	TRBJ1-2	ASSFFQGLGPNYGYT
-	TRBV12-5	TRBJ2-7	ASGLSGEREQY
TRBD1	TRBV3-1/TRBV3-2	TRBJ1-4	ASSQRTGGAGGEKLF
-	TRBV6-5	TRBJ1-2	ASSYIGTPYGYT
TRBD2	TRBV3-1/TRBV3-2	TRBJ2-7	ASSLAGAEQY
TRBD2	TRBV9	TRBJ2-1	ASSVGTSGSNEQF
-	TRBV27	TRBJ1-1	ASSARTTGLEAF
-	TRBV7-6	TRBJ2-5	ASSLSELQTQY
TRBD2	TRBV20-1	TRBJ2-7	SASRSSGSRYEQY
TRBD1	TRBV6-6	TRBJ1-4	ASSPTGGNEKLF
-	TRBV18	TRBJ1-2	ASSPWAESFYGYT
-	TRBV10-1	TRBJ2-3	ASSLGEGTDTQY
TRBD2	TRBV10-2	TRBJ2-7	ASSELAGLGSYEQY
-	TRBV30	TRBJ1-2	AWSVMGAYGYT
-	TRBV7-9	TRBJ1-1	ASSLRQAGTEAF
-	TRBV27	TRBJ1-1	ASSMTTGLNTEAF
TRBD2	TRBV2	TRBJ2-3	ASSGGSGGGSTDTQY
TRBD1	TRBV4-1	TRBJ1-1	ASSLSPGQGNTEAF
-	TRBV18	TRBJ1-3	ASSQIQASGNTIY
TRBD1	TRBV29-1	TRBJ2-7	SVPGQGVFEQY
TRBD2	TRBV7-8	TRBJ2-7	ASSLVKRGPGTYEQY
TRBD2	TRBV5-1	TRBJ2-3	ASSYGASGSTDTQY
-	TRBV27	TRBJ1-5	ASSYDGGNQPQH
-	TRBV15	TRBJ2-7	ATSRDQGSPYEQY
-	TRBV27	TRBJ2-7	ASRGLLGQY
-	TRBV14	TRBJ2-2	ASSREVRGELF
-	TRBV7-8	TRBJ1-5	ASSPSRAYQPQH
-	TRBV5-6	TRBJ2-7	ASSGGTARTYEQY
-	TRBV19	TRBJ2-1	ASSSLSHNEQF
TRBD2	TRBV4-3	TRBJ2-7	ASSQGSGSGYEQY
-	TRBV2	TRBJ1-5	ASSGGGGNQPQH
-	TRBV19	TRBJ1-5	ASTPGGGWQPQH
-	TRBV2	TRBJ2-7	ASSPLPDNHEQY
TRBD1	TRBV6-2/TRBV6-3	TRBJ1-2	ASSQRPGQGFAGYT
TRBD2	TRBV4-3	TRBJ2-3	ASSQDRGRRRDTQY
-	TRBV6-5	TRBJ1-4	ASSYFPGATNEKLF
-	TRBV6-5	TRBJ1-4	ASSYDTSNEKLF
-	TRBV9	TRBJ1-5	ASSVQGFSNQPQH
-	TRBV6-5	TRBJ2-7	ASSSLYEQY
-	TRBV10-1	TRBJ2-7	ASSDRGSGAYEQY
TRBD1	TRBV30	TRBJ2-7	AWSMTGGFYEQY
TRBD1	TRBV3-1/TRBV3-2	TRBJ2-5	ASSSGGPRKTQY
-	TRBV2	TRBJ1-2	ASTTGSGGYT
-	TRBV30	TRBJ2-7	AWSVTGEQY
TRBD1	TRBV6-6	TRBJ2-7	ASSHGTGTYEQY
TRBD1	TRBV29-1	TRBJ1-1	SGGQGVTEAF
TRBD1	TRBV29-1	TRBJ1-5	SASGGNGNQPQH
TRBD1	TRBV6-5	TRBJ1-4	ASTRQGRNEKLF
TRBD2	TRBV5-5	TRBJ2-3	ASSITSGGSYTDTQY